This note documents a single T cell receptor beta chain sequence. V gave up 4 bases and J gave up 8 bases; unmatched junction bases: 9. The CDR3 contains 15 residues. The V gene's germline CDR1 is MNHNY and CDR2 SVGAGI (reference sequence). This sample is drawn from a study of T cell changes during pregnancy in multiple sclerosis. Data came from immunoSEQ multiplex PCR; TCRdb stores just in-frame clones and leaves some out. The data hold around 31,000 clones, with 80% to 90% observed a single time. The TCR comes from a female donor with multiple sclerosis, enrolled in a pregnancy study. Sequences were derived from CD8+ T cells from peripheral blood mononuclear cells, sampled in the first trimester of pregnancy. V is TRBV6-6 and J is TRBJ1-4; 8 positions agree with TRBD1. CDR3 residues: CASSFPTGVEEKLFF. The CDR3 coding sequence is TGTGCCAGCAGTTTCCCGACAGGGGTGGAGGAAAAACTGTTTTTT.